The 14 T cell receptor beta chains given below trace back to one sample, sequenced in a study of T cell changes during pregnancy in multiple sclerosis. Produced via immunoSEQ multiplex PCR; TCRdb's table is partial and in-frame only. The sample carries roughly 49,000 clones, 75% to 90% recorded once. Source: peripheral blood, taken in the first trimester of pregnancy. These receptors were obtained from a female donor in good health, enrolled as a control in a pregnancy study.

The chain has TRBV9 and TRBJ1-2, with no clear D. The germline V and J ends were trimmed by 2 bases and 7 bases, with 6 bases remaining between them. Germline CDR1 is SGDLS and CDR2 is YYNGEE. The CDR3 contains 11 residues. The CDR3, as DNA: TGTGCCAGCAGCGTGGCCCTTGGCTACACCTTC. It specifies CASSVALGYTF.

The chain combines TRBV6-5 with TRBJ1-2; D is possibly TRBD1 (5 bases). Germline values: CDR1 MNHEY, CDR2 SVGAGI. V gave up 6 bases and J gave up 2 bases, with 16 bases separating them. The CDR3 contains 15 residues. The CDR3 coding sequence is TGTGCCAGCAGACCCTGGGAGGGGAACAACTATGGCTACACCTTC. This gives the protein CASRPWEGNNYGYTF.

For the CDR3, the DNA is TGCGCCAGCAGCTTCGGGGGATCCTACGAGCAGTACTTC. Its protein product is CASSFGGSYEQYF. V is TRBV5-1 and J is TRBJ2-7, with D possibly being TRBD2 (6 bases). V was shortened by 2 bases and J by 1 base, with 7 bases between the two germline ends. Germline loops: CDR1 SGHRS, CDR2 YFSETQ. The CDR3 length is 13 residues. Using reference TRBV5-1 and TRBJ2-7 for the parts outside the CDR3, the full variable domain is KAGVTQTPRYLIKTRGQQVTLSCSPISGHRSVSWYQQTPGQGLQFLFEYFSETQRNKGNFPGRFSGRQFSNSRSEMNVSTLELGDSALYLCASSFGGSYEQYFGPGTRLTVT.

V and J are TRBV28 and TRBJ2-3; a possible D gene is TRBD2 (5 bases). V lost 2 bases to trimming and J lost 2 bases, with 17 bases between them. The CDR3 is 17 residues long. Germline CDR1 is MDHEN and CDR2 is SYDVKM. The CDR3 protein is CASSLIGTRRLTDTQYF. The CDR3 nucleotides are TGTGCCAGCAGTTTAATTGGTACTAGAAGACTCACAGATACGCAGTATTTT.

This chain uses TRBV7-2 with TRBJ2-7, with D possibly matching TRBD1 (6 bases). Trimming pared 5 bases from V and 7 bases from J, leaving 15 bases between. The CDR3 length is 13 residues. Germline V gene lookup returns CDR1 SGHTA and CDR2 FQGNSA. The CDR3 protein is CASSPTGMGEQYF. The CDR3 region has the DNA TGTGCCAGCAGCCCCACAGGGATGGGGGAGCAGTACTTC. Full variable domain (rest looked up from reference TRBV7-2 and TRBJ2-7): GAGVSQSPSNKVTEKGKDVELRCDPISGHTALYWYRQSLGQGLEFLIYFQGNSAPDKSGLPSDRFSAERTGGSVSTLTIQRTQQEDSAVYLCASSPTGMGEQYFGPGTRLTVT.

V usage is TRBV11-2 and J usage is TRBJ1-2; a weak D match, TRBD1 (6 bases). This CDR3 has 15 amino acids. Looked up from germline, CDR1 is SGHAT and CDR2 is FQNNGV. Trimming took 5 bases from V and 7 from J, leaving 20 bases between them. CDR3: CASSPRAYRVFGYTF. CDR3 nucleotides: TGTGCCAGCAGCCCCCGGGCTTACAGGGTATTTGGCTACACCTTC. Complete variable domain (other parts from reference TRBV11-2 and TRBJ1-2): EAGVAQSPRYKIIEKRQSVAFWCNPISGHATLYWYQQILGQGPKLLIQFQNNGVVDDSQLPKDRFSAERLKGVDSTLKIQPAKLEDSAVYLCASSPRAYRVFGYTFGSGTRLTVV.

This chain joins TRBV7-9 and TRBJ1-2; D remains ambiguous. Trimming cost V 1 base and J 6 bases, with 6 bases left between them. CDR3 length equals 12 residues. Germline values: CDR1 SEHNR, CDR2 FQNEAQ (reference sequence). The CDR3 nucleotides read TGTGCCAGCAGCTTAGTCGGGGATGGCTACACCTTC. Translating gives CASSLVGDGYTF.

The V gene is TRBV2, the J gene TRBJ2-7; 13 bases agree with TRBD2. This CDR3 is 14 amino acids long. The trim removed 1 base at V and 9 bases at J, leaving 3 bases unmatched. Per the germline V gene, CDR1 is SNHLY and CDR2 is FYNNEI. The CDR3 reads CASSEGGLAGRQYF. CDR3 DNA: TGTGCCAGCAGTGAAGGGGGACTAGCGGGGCGGCAGTACTTC.

The chain employs TRBV2 and TRBJ2-1, with 8 bases identical to TRBD2. Germline V CDR1 and CDR2: SNHLY, FYNNEI. The CDR3 is 15 amino acids. V dropped 4 bases and J dropped 7; count of bases not matched to a gene: 9. In DNA, the CDR3 is TGTGCCAGCAGTGGGGGGACGGGGGGGCGGAATGAGCAGTTCTTC. Its protein is CASSGGTGGRNEQFF.

This chain links TRBV6-1 with TRBJ2-5; possible D gene TRBD1, 6 bases. Germline assignment: CDR1 MNHNS and CDR2 SASEGT. The CDR3 has 15 amino acids. V dropped 7 bases and J dropped 4 bases, with 19 bases sitting between them. The CDR3 loop reads CASTRSPGVRETQYF. For the CDR3, the DNA is TGTGCCAGCACCCGATCTCCAGGGGTGAGAGAGACCCAGTACTTC.

This chain links TRBV6-4 with TRBJ2-3, with a tentative D call TRBD2 (7 bases). Germline CDR1 is MRHNA and CDR2 is SNTAGT. V shed 6 bases and J shed 7 bases, with 20 bases lying between them. CDR3 length: 15 amino acids. The CDR3, as DNA: TGTGCCAGCAGGGCCGACGAGGGGGGGGGCCATACGCAGTATTTT. This sequence encodes CASRADEGGGHTQYF.

The chain has TRBV28 and TRBJ1-4, with 10 bases fitting TRBD1. The CDR3 runs to 15 residues. V lost 8 bases, J lost 6 bases, and 9 bases stayed unmatched. Per the germline V gene, CDR1 is MDHEN and CDR2 is SYDVKM. CDR3 nucleotides: TGTGCCAGCCGCCCCCCCGGGACAGGGGATGAAAAACTGTTTTTT. It yields the protein CASRPPGTGDEKLFF.

The chain has TRBV2 and TRBJ1-1; weak D call: TRBD1 (6 bases). The CDR3 is 15 residues long. The germline gives CDR1 SNHLY, CDR2 FYNNEI. Deletions cut 4 bases from V and 3 bases from J, with 15 bases between. This chain's CDR3 is CASSGGRGEDTEAFF. The CDR3 DNA is TGTGCCAGCAGTGGGGGCAGGGGAGAGGACACTGAAGCTTTCTTT.

By its share, this clone is medium-sized (0.01 to 0.1%). The V gene is TRBV28, the J gene TRBJ2-1; 8 bases line up with TRBD2. The CDR3 runs 15 residues. Germline V lookup: CDR1 MDHEN, CDR2 SYDVKM. With 1 base clipped from V and 6 bases from J, the junction kept 5 bases outside the gene matches. CDR3 DNA sequence: TGTGCCAGCAGTTTATTCAGCGGGGGACCCAATGAGCAGTTCTTC. This translates into CASSLFSGGPNEQFF.